The rows below give T cell receptor beta chains drawn from one sample of a study of PD-1 blockade in classical Hodgkin lymphoma. Produced via immunoSEQ multiplex PCR; TCRdb's table is partial and in-frame only. The table shows 100,000 or so clones, with around 89% occurring only once. The material sequenced was peripheral blood mononuclear cells (PBMCs), taken before the second cycle of nivolumab. These receptors all come from a human donor with classical Hodgkin lymphoma. The CDR3 runs from the conserved cysteine through the conserved F or W. A D gene is named only where the DNA matches it firmly. Clone size is not always given. Where it is, it says once, few, many or a class for expanded clones.

len	abundance	v_gene	j_gene	d_gene	CDR3nt	CDR3aa
13	NA	TRBV6-5	TRBJ2-7	NA	TGTGCCAGCAGTGACAGACCTTTCTACGAGCAGTACTTC	CASSDRPFYEQYF
17	NA	TRBV11-2	TRBJ1-1	NA	TGTGCCAGCAGCTTCGGGAGGGGCCCCCAGGGGAACACTGAAGCTTTCTTT	CASSFGRGPQGNTEAFF
16	NA	TRBV5-1	TRBJ2-3	TRBD2	TGCGCCAGCAGCTTCGGAGCTAGCGGGGGCACAGATACGCAGTATTTT	CASSFGASGGTDTQYF
13	NA	TRBV29-1	TRBJ2-7	TRBD1	TGCAGCGTTGCCGGACAGGGTTGGAACGAGCAGTACTTC	CSVAGQGWNEQYF
15	NA	TRBV6-1	TRBJ2-2	NA	TGTGCCAGCAGTGAAGGTTCGCTCGGCACCGGGGAGCTGTTTTTT	CASSEGSLGTGELFF
14	NA	TRBV11-2	TRBJ1-1	NA	TGTGCCAGCAGCAAGGACAGAATGAACACTGAAGCTTTCTTT	CASSKDRMNTEAFF
15	NA	TRBV7-9	TRBJ1-4	NA	TGTGCCAGCAGCTCTACCTGGGACCCATGGGAAAAACTGTTTTTT	CASSSTWDPWEKLFF
15	NA	TRBV30	TRBJ2-7	NA	TGTGCCTGGAGTTTCTCGACAGGACCCGCCTACGAGCAGTACTTC	CAWSFSTGPAYEQYF
16	NA	TRBV2	TRBJ1-2	NA	TGTGCCAGCAGTTACTCCCCCGGGCCCAAAGGGCTTGGCTACACCTTC	CASSYSPGPKGLGYTF
14	NA	TRBV5-1	TRBJ2-1	NA	TGCGCCAGCAAAATTGCGGGGAACTACAATGAGCAGTTCTTC	CASKIAGNYNEQFF
13	NA	TRBV25-1	TRBJ2-4	NA	TGTGCCAGCAGACCCTTTGCCAAAAACATTCAGTACTTC	CASRPFAKNIQYF
11	few	TRBV29-1	TRBJ1-4	TRBD1	TGCAGCGTAGTGGACAGGGAGAGACTGTTTTTT	CSVVDRERLFF
14	few	TRBV18	TRBJ2-7	NA	TGTGCCAGCTCACCACAAGAAGGATCCTACGAGCAGTACTTC	CASSPQEGSYEQYF
13	NA	TRBV5-1	TRBJ1-1	NA	TGCGCCAGCAGCGCAGGAGCGGCCACTGAAGCTTTCTTT	CASSAGAATEAFF
13	NA	TRBV19	TRBJ1-1	NA	TGTGCCAGTATTGGCAGGGAGGGGACTGAAGCTTTCTTT	CASIGREGTEAFF
16	NA	TRBV7-2	TRBJ1-2	TRBD1	TGTGCCAGCAGCCCTACCGTGGACAGGGTGAACTATGGCTACACCTTC	CASSPTVDRVNYGYTF
16	NA	TRBV5-8	TRBJ1-4	TRBD1	TGTGCCAGCAGCTCCCCTGACAGGGGAGGGGGTGAAAAACTGTTTTTT	CASSSPDRGGGEKLFF
14	once	TRBV2	TRBJ1-2	NA	TGTGCCAGCAGGAGACCGGACAAGGGCTATGGCTACACCTTC	CASRRPDKGYGYTF
18	NA	TRBV4-2	TRBJ2-1	NA	TGTGCCAGCAGCCAGATGCAGGGTGCAGGGACGTCCTACAATGAGCAGTTCTTC	CASSQMQGAGTSYNEQFF
14	NA	TRBV27	TRBJ2-7	NA	TGTGCCAGCAGTTACAGGGCGATAAGCTACGAGCAGTACTTC	CASSYRAISYEQYF